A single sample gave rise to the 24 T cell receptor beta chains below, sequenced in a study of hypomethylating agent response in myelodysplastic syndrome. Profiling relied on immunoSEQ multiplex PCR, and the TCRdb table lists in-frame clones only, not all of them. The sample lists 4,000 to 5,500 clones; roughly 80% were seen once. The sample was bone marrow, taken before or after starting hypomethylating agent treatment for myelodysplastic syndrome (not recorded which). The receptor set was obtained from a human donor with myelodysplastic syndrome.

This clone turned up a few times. CDR3 in DNA: TGTGCTAGTGGTTGGACGACTGCCTCCGAGCAGTACTTC. The encoded protein is CASGWTTASEQYF. The rearrangement uses TRBV12-5 and TRBJ2-7, with D unresolved. V was pared by 4 bases and J by 6 bases, with 13 bases between. The CDR3 is 13 residues long. Germline V gene lookup returns CDR1 LGHNT and CDR2 FRNRAP.

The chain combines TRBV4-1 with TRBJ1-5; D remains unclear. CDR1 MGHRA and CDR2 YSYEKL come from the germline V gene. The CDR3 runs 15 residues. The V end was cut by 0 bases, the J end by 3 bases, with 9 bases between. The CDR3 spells CASSQEPGINQPQHF. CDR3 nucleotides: TGCGCCAGCAGCCAAGAGCCCGGGATCAATCAGCCCCAGCATTTT.

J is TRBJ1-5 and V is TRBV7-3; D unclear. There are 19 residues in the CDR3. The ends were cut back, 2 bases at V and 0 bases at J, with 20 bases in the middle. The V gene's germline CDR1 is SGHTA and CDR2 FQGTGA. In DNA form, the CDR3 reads TGTGCCAGCAGCTTACGTCACAGACAACACTTCTATAGCAATCAGCCCCAGCATTTT. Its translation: CASSLRHRQHFYSNQPQHF.

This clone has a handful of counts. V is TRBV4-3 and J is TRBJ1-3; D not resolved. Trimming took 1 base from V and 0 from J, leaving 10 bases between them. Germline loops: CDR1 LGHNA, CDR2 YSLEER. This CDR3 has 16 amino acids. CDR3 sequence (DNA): TGCGCCAGCAGCCAAGTTCCGGGTTTCTCTGGAAACACCATATATTTT. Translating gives CASSQVPGFSGNTIYF.

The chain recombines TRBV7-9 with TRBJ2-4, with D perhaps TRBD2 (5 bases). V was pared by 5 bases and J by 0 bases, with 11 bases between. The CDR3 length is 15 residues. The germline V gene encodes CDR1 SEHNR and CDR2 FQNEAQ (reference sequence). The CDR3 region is CASSPDRGAKNIQYF. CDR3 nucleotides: TGTGCCAGCAGCCCCGATCGGGGAGCCAAAAACATTCAGTACTTC.

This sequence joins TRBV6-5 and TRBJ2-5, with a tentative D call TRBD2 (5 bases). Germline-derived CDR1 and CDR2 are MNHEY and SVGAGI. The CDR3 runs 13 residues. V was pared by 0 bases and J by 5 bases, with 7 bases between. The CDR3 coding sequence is TGTGCCAGCAGTTACTCCCGAGGGGAGACCCAGTACTTC. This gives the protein CASSYSRGETQYF.

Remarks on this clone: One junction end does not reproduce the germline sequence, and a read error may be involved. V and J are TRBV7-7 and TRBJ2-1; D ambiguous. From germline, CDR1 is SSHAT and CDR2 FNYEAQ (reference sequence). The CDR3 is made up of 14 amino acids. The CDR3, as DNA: TGTGCTAGCAGCTTAGGAGTAGCCGCTGATGAGCAGTTCTTC. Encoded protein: CASSLGVAADEQFF.

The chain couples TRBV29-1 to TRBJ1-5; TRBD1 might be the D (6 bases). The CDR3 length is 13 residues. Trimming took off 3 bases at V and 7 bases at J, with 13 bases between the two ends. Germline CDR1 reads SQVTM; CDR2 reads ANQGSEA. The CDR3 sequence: CSVEGQIGQPQHF. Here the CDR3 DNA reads TGCAGCGTTGAGGGACAAATTGGACAGCCCCAGCATTTT. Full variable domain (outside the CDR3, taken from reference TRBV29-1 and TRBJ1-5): SAVISQKPSRDICQRGTSLTIQCQVDSQVTMMFWYRQQPGQSLTLIATANQGSEATYESGFVIDKFPISRPNLTFSTLTVSNMSPEDSSIYLCSVEGQIGQPQHFGDGTRLSIL.

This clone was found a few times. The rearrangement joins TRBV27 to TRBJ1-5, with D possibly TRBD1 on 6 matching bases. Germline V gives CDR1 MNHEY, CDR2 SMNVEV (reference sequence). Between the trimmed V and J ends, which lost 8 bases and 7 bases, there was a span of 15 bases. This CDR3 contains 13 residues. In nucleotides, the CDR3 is TGTGCCAGCTCCCTACAGGGTCACCAGCCCCAGCATTTT. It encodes CASSLQGHQPQHF.

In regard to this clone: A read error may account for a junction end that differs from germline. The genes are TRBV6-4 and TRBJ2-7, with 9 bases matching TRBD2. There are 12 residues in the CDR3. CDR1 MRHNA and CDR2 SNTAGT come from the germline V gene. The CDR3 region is CASSGSGTSLHF. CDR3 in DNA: TGTGCCAGCAGTGGCAGCGGGACTAGCCTCCACTTC.

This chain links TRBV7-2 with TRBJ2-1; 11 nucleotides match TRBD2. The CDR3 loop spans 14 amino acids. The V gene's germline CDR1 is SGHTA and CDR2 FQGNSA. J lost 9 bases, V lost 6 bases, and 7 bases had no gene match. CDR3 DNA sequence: TGTGCCAGCAGACTAGCGGGAGAGGGGAGTGAGCAGTTCTTC. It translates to CASRLAGEGSEQFF.

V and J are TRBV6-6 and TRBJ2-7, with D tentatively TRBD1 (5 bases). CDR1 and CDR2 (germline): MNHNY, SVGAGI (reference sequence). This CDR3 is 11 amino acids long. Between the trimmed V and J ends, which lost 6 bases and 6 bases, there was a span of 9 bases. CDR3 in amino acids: CASRSQGEQYF. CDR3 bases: TGTGCCAGCAGGAGTCAGGGCGAGCAGTACTTC.

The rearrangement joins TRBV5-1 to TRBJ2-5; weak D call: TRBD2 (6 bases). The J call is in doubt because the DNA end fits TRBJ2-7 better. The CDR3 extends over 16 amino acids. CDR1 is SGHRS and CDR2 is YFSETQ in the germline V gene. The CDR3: CASSLTSGRTAPEQYF. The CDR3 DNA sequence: TGCGCCAGCAGCTTGACAAGTGGGAGGACCGCCCCCGAGCAGTACTTC.

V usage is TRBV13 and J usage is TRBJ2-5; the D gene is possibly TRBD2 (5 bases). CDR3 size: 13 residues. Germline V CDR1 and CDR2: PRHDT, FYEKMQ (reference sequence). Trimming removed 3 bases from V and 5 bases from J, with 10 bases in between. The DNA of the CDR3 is TGTGCCAGCAGCTTTACGAGGGTGGAGACCCAGTACTTC. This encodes CASSFTRVETQYF. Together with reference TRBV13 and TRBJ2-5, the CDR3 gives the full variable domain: AAGVIQSPRHLIKEKRETATLKCYPIPRHDTVYWYQQGPGQDPQFLISFYEKMQSDKGSIPDRFSAQQFSDYHSELNMSSLELGDSALYFCASSFTRVETQYFGPGTRLLVL.

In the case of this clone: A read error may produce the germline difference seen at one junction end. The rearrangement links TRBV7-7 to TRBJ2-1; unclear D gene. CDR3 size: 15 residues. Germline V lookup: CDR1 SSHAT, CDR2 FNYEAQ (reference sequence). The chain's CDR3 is CASSLDSASPDEQFF. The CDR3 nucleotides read TGTGCTAGCAGCTTAGATTCGGCTTCTCCTGATGAGCAGTTCTTC.

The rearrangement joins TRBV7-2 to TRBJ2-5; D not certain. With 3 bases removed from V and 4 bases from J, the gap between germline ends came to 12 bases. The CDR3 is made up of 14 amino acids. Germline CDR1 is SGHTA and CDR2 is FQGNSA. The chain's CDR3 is CASSFTAPGETQYF. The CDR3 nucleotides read TGTGCCAGCAGCTTCACGGCCCCAGGAGAGACCCAGTACTTC.

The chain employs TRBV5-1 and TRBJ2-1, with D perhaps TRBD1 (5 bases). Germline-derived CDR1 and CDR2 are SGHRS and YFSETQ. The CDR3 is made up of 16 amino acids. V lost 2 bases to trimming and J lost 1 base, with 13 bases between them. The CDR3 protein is CASSFMTAGSYNEQFF. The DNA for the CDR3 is TGCGCCAGCAGCTTCATGACGGCAGGGTCCTACAATGAGCAGTTCTTC.

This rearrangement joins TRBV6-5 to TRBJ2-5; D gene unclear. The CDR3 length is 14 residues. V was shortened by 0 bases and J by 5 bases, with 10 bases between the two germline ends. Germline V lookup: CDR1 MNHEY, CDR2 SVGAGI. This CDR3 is CASSYSGSRETQYF. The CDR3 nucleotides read TGTGCCAGCAGTTACTCGGGCAGTCGGGAGACCCAGTACTTC.

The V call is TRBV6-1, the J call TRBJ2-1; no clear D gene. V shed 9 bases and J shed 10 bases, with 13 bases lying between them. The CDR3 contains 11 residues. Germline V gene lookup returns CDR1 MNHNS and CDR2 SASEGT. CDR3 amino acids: CASTRREEQFF. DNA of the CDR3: TGTGCCAGTACCAGACGCGAGGAGCAGTTCTTC.

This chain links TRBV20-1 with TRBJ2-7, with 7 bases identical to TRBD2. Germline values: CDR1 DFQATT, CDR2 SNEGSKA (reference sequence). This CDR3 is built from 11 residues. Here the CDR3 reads CGGEGGYEQYF. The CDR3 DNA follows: TGCGGGGGGGAGGGTGGCTACGAGCAGTACTTC.

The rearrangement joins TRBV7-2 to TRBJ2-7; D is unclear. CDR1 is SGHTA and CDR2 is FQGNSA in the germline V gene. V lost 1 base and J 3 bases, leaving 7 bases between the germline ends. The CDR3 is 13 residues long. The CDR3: CASSLGRFYEQYF. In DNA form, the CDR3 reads TGTGCCAGCAGCTTAGGACGGTTCTACGAGCAGTACTTC.

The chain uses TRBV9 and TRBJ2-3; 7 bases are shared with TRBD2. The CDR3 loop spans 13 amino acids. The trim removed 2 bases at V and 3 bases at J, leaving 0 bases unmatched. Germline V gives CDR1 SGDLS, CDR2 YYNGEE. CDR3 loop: CASSVGGTDTQYF. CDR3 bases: TGTGCCAGCAGCGTCGGGGGGACAGATACGCAGTATTTT.

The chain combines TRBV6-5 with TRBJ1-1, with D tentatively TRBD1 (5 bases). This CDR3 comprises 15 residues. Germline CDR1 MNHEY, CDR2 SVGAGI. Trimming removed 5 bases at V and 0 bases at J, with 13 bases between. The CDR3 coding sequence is TGTGCCAGCAGTCCTTCGGGACGGATGAACACTGAAGCTTTCTTT. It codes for CASSPSGRMNTEAFF.

The CDR3 is CASPGPKSAGNEQFF. CDR3 DNA: TGTGCCAGCCCTGGTCCCAAATCGGCTGGGAATGAGCAGTTCTTC. The rearrangement joins TRBV28 to TRBJ2-1; D gene uncertain. Trimming cost V 8 bases and J 7 bases, with 21 bases left between them. From germline, CDR1 is MDHEN and CDR2 SYDVKM. The CDR3 length is 15 residues.